The clone carrying this T cell receptor beta chain was observed once. Trimming removed 5 bases from V and 2 bases from J, with 12 bases in between. Germline V gene data show CDR1 as SGHAT and CDR2 as FQNNGV. The CDR3 covers 14 residues. The data derive from a study of blood T cell repertoires in COVID-19. For the study at large: The United States, Italy and Spain were the sources of the acute and convalescent COVID-19 samples. PBMCs, B-cell-depleted T cells, or T cells provided the cDNA or gDNA that made up the material.

In the authors' workflow: How many nucleated cells were present was estimated from reference gene primer amplification. Assay used: immunoSEQ multiplex PCR; TCRdb lists only in-frame clones, some missing. Clonal size and the V and J genes are those of that table, whereas D and trimming came from the DNA. This table holds some 200,000 clones, roughly 80% found once. One Seattle source followed patients from active infection through their disease course. The sequenced sample was peripheral blood. The chain employs TRBV11-2 and TRBJ2-5; no clear D. The TCR comes from a woman aged 40 to 49 with COVID-19, enrolled during active disease. CDR3 sequence: CASSPVAVQETQYF. DNA for the CDR3: TGTGCCAGCAGCCCAGTGGCAGTTCAAGAGACCCAGTACTTC.